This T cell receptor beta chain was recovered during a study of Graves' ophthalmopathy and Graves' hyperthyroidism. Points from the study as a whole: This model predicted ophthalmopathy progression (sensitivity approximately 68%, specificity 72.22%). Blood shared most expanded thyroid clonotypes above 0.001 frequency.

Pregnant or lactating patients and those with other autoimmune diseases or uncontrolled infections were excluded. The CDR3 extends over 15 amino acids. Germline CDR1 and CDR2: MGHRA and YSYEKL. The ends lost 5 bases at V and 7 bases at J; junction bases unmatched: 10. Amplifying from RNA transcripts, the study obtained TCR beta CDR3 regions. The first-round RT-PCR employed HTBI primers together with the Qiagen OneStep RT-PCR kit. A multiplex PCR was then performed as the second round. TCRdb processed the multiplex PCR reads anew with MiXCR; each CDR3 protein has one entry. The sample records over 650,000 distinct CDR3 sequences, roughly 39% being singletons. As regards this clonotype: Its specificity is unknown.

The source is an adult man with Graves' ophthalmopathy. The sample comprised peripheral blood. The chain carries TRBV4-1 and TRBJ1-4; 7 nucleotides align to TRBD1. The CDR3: CASSFSQGFGEKLFF. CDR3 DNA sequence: TGCGCCAGCAGCTTTTCACAGGGGTTCGGTGAAAAACTGTTTTTT.